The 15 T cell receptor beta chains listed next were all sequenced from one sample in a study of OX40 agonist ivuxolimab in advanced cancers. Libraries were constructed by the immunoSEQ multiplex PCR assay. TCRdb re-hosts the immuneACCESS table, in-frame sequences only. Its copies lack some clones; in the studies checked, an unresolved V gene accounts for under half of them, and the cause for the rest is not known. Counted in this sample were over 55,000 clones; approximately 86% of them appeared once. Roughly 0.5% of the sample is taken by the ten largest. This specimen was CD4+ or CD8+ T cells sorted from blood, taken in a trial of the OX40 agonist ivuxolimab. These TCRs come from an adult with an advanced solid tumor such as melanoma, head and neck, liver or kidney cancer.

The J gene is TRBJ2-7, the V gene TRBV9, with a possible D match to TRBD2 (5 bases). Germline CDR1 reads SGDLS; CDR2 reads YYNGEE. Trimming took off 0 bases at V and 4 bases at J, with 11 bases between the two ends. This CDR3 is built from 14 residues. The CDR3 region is CASSVEALAYEQYF. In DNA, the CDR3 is TGTGCCAGCAGCGTAGAGGCTCTAGCTTACGAGCAGTACTTC.

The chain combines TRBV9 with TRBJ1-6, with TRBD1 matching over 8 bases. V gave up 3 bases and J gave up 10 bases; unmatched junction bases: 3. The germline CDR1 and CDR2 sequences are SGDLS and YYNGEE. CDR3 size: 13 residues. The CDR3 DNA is TGTGCCAGCAGCGAGACAGGGGACTCACCCCTCCACTTT. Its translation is CASSETGDSPLHF.

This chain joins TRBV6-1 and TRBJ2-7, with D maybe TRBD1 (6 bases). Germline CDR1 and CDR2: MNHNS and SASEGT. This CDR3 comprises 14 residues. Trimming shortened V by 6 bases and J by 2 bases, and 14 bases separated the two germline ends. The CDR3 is CASSSGHRTYEQYF. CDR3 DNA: TGTGCCAGCAGCTCGGGACACCGCACCTACGAGCAGTACTTC.

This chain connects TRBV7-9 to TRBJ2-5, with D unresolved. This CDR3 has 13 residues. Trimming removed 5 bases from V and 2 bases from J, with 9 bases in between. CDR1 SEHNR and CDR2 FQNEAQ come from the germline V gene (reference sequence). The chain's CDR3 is CASSPVGQETQYF. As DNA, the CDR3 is TGTGCCAGCAGCCCGGTAGGGCAAGAGACCCAGTACTTC.

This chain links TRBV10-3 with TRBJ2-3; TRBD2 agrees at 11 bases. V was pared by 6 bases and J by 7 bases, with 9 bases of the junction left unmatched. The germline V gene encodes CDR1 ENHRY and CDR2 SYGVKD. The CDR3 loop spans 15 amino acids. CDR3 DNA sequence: TGTGCCATCAGCCAGCCTAGCGGGGGGTCCCATACGCAGTATTTT. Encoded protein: CAISQPSGGSHTQYF.

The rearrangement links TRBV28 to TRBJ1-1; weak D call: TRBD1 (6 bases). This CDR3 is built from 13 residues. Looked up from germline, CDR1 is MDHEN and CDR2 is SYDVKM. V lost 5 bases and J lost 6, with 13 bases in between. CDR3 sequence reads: CASSLHGGPEAFF. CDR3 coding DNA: TGTGCCAGCAGTCTACACGGGGGCCCTGAAGCTTTCTTT.

CDR3 sequence: CASSAPRGQGEKLFF. Here the CDR3 DNA reads TGTGCCAGCAGTGCCCCGCGGGGGCAAGGGGAAAAACTGTTTTTT. This chain links TRBV28 with TRBJ1-4, with a possible D match to TRBD1 (6 bases). This CDR3 has 15 residues. Trimming cost V 5 bases and J 8 bases, with 18 bases left between them. From germline, CDR1 is MDHEN and CDR2 SYDVKM. Supplemented by reference TRBV28 and TRBJ1-4, the full variable domain reads DVKVTQSSRYLVKRTGEKVFLECVQDMDHENMFWYRQDPGLGLRLIYFSYDVKMKEKGDIPEGYSVSREKKERFSLILESASTNQTSMYLCASSAPRGQGEKLFFGSGTQLSVL.

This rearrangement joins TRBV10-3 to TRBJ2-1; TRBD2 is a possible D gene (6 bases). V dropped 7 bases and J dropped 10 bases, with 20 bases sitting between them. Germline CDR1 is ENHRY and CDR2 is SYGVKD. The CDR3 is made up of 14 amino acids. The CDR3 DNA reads TGTGCCATCACCCGGGACTCCGGCCGGGGGGAGCAGTTCTTC. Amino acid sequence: CAITRDSGRGEQFF.

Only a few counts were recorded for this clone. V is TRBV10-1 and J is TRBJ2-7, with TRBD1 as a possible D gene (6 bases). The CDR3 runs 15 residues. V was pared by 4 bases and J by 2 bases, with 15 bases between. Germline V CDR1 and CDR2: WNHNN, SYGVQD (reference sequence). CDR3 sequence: CASSGRFGQTYEQYF. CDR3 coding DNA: TGCGCCAGCAGTGGTCGTTTTGGACAGACCTACGAGCAGTACTTC.

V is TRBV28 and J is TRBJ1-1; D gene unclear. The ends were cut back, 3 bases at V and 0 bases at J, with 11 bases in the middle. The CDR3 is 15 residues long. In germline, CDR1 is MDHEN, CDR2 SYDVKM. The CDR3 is CASSFVPAMNTEAFF. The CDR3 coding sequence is TGTGCCAGCAGTTTTGTTCCCGCAATGAACACTGAAGCTTTCTTT. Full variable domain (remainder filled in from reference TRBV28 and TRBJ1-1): DVKVTQSSRYLVKRTGEKVFLECVQDMDHENMFWYRQDPGLGLRLIYFSYDVKMKEKGDIPEGYSVSREKKERFSLILESASTNQTSMYLCASSFVPAMNTEAFFGQGTRLTVV.

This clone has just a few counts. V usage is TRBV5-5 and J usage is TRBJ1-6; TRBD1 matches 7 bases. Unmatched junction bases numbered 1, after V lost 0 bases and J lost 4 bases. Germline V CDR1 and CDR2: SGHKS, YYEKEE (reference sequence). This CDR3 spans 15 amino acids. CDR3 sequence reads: CASSLGDSYNSPLHF. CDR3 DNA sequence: TGTGCCAGCAGCTTGGGGGACAGTTATAATTCACCCCTCCACTTT.

The CDR3: CASSLVKETQYF. The CDR3 DNA is TGTGCCAGCAGCCTAGTTAAAGAGACCCAGTACTTC. V usage is TRBV7-2 and J usage is TRBJ2-5; no definite D call. The germline V gene has CDR1 SGHTA and CDR2 FQGNSA. The CDR3 sequence is 12 residues long. With 5 bases removed from V and 3 bases from J, the gap between germline ends came to 7 bases.

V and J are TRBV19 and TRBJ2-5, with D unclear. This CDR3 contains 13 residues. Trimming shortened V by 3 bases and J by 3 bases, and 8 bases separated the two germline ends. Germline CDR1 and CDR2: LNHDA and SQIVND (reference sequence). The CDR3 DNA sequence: TGTGCCAGTAGTATTGGGAAAAAAGAGACCCAGTACTTC. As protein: CASSIGKKETQYF.

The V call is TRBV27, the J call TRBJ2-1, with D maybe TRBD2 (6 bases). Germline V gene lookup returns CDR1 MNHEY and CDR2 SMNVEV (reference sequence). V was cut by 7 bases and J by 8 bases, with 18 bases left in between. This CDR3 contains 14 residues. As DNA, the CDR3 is TGTGCCAGCACCCAACCCGGGAGTCGGTATGAGCAGTTCTTC. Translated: CASTQPGSRYEQFF.

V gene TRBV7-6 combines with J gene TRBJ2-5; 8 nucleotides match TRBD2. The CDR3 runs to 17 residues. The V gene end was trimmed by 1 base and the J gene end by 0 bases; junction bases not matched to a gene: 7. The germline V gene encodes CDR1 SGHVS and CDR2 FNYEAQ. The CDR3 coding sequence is TGTGCCAGCAGCTTAGGGCCTAGCGGGTTTTACCAAGAGACCCAGTACTTC. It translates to CASSLGPSGFYQETQYF.